This TCR beta chain stems from a study of blood T cell repertoires in COVID-19. The repertoire was sequenced with immunoSEQ multiplex PCR; TCRdb's copy has only in-frame clones and lacks some. Among approximately 40,000 clones listed, about 85% were seen once. With 0 bases removed from V and 0 bases from J, the gap between germline ends came to 6 bases. Per the germline V gene, CDR1 is SGHKS and CDR2 is YYEKEE (reference sequence). CDR3 length: 14 amino acids. The rearrangement uses TRBV5-5 and TRBJ1-2; D uncertain. The sample was peripheral blood. The origin of this receptor is a man between 60 and 70 years old with acute or convalescent COVID-19. As DNA, the CDR3 is TGTGCCAGCAGCTTGGATCCCGCTAACTATGGCTACACCTTC. As protein: CASSLDPANYGYTF.